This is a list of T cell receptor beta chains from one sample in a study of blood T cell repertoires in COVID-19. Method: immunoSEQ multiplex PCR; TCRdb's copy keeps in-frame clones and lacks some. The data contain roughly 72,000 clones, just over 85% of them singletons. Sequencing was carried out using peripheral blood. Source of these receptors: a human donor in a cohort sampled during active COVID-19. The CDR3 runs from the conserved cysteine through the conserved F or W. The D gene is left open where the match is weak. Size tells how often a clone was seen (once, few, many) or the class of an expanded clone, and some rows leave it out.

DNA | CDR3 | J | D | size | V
TGTGCCATCAGTGAGGCCACTAGCGGGGCATACAATGAGCAGTTCTTC | CAISEATSGAYNEQFF | TRBJ2-1 | TRBD2 | - | TRBV10-3
TGCGCCAGCAGCTTGGCTCAGGGAGGATATGGCTACACCTTC | CASSLAQGGYGYTF | TRBJ1-2 | - | - | TRBV5-1
TGTGCCAGCAGCTTAACTGGACTAACAGATACGCAGTATTTT | CASSLTGLTDTQYF | TRBJ2-3 | - | - | TRBV7-3
TGTGCCAGCTCACCTCGTAGGACTATAAACACCGGGGAGCTGTTTTTT | CASSPRRTINTGELFF | TRBJ2-2 | - | - | TRBV18
TGTGCCATCAGTGCTGATATGGAAAGGATGGGCGGCTACACCTTC | CAISADMERMGGYTF | TRBJ1-2 | - | - | TRBV10-3
TGTGCCAGCAGTTACACTAGCGGGAGTCAAGATACGCAGTATTTT | CASSYTSGSQDTQYF | TRBJ2-3 | TRBD2 | - | TRBV6-5
TGTGCCAGCAGCGCGGGCAACTATGGCTACACCTTC | CASSAGNYGYTF | TRBJ1-2 | - | - | TRBV11-2
TGTGCCAGCTCACCCCTAAGCGGGGGGGCCGGCAATGAGCAGTTCTTC | CASSPLSGGAGNEQFF | TRBJ2-1 | TRBD2 | - | TRBV18
TGTGCCAGCACAACTAGTCCCACCGGGGAGCTGTTTTTT | CASTTSPTGELFF | TRBJ2-2 | - | - | TRBV27
TGCGCCAGCAGGACGGGGGGCCCGGGAGATACGCAGTATTTT | CASRTGGPGDTQYF | TRBJ2-3 | - | - | TRBV5-1
TGTGCCAGCACCCAACAGGGGGCAGGCTATGGCTACACCTTC | CASTQQGAGYGYTF | TRBJ1-2 | TRBD1 | - | TRBV3-1/TRBV3-2
TGCGCCAGCAGCCAAGTCCACATCGGGGTCGGTGGGGCCAACGTCCTGACTTTC | CASSQVHIGVGGANVLTF | TRBJ2-6 | - | - | TRBV4-3
TGCGCCAGCAGCCAAGGGACTAGAGACTACAATGAGCAGTTCTTC | CASSQGTRDYNEQFF | TRBJ2-1 | TRBD2 | - | TRBV4-3
TGTGCCAGCAGCCGACTGGCGGGAGATGGAGAGACCCAGTACTTC | CASSRLAGDGETQYF | TRBJ2-5 | TRBD2 | - | TRBV5-6
TGTGCCAGCTCACTTATGGGGCAGACGAACAGCTATAATGAAAAACTGTTTTTT | CASSLMGQTNSYNEKLFF | TRBJ1-4 | - | - | TRBV18
TGTGCCAGCAGCTTAGGGGGCGCTGGAGAAAAACTGTTTTTT | CASSLGGAGEKLFF | TRBJ1-4 | - | - | TRBV11-2
TGTGCCAGTAGTCTCAGTCCCTTCTACGAGCAGTACTTC | CASSLSPFYEQYF | TRBJ2-7 | - | once | TRBV19
TGCGCCAGCAGCTTGGGGACAGCCGGCACAGATACGCAGTATTTT | CASSLGTAGTDTQYF | TRBJ2-3 | - | - | TRBV5-1
TGTGCCAGTAGTATTCTGGCGGGGAGCAGTCAGCCCCAGCATTTT | CASSILAGSSQPQHF | TRBJ1-5 | - | - | TRBV19
TGTGCCAGCAGCTCTAGAGGCCGGACAGGGGGAGAGACCCAGTACTTC | CASSSRGRTGGETQYF | TRBJ2-5 | TRBD1 | - | TRBV9
TGTGCCAGCAGCCTAAGCGATGCCAAAAACATTCAGTACTTC | CASSLSDAKNIQYF | TRBJ2-4 | - | - | TRBV7-2
TGTGCCATCAGCCCCCTGGCAGGGGGGAGTTATACAGATACGCAGTATTTT | CAISPLAGGSYTDTQYF | TRBJ2-3 | - | - | TRBV10-3
TGTGCCAGCTCCGTGGGGGGACCAAAAGTATTAAACTATGGCTACACCTTC | CASSVGGPKVLNYGYTF | TRBJ1-2 | - | - | TRBV13
TGTGCCAGCAGGGTGGACAGGGGATTGAGCACAGATACGCAGTATTTT | CASRVDRGLSTDTQYF | TRBJ2-3 | TRBD1 | - | TRBV27
TGTGCCAGCAGTTCCCCCTCGACAGGGACTGAAGCTTTCTTT | CASSSPSTGTEAFF | TRBJ1-1 | TRBD1 | - | TRBV28
TGTGCCAGCAGTTACCTGGGACAGGCACGAGAGCAGTACTTC | CASSYLGQAREQYF | TRBJ2-7 | TRBD1 | - | TRBV6-2/TRBV6-3
TGTGCCAGCAGTCCGGGACTTGCCACAGATACGCAGTATTTT | CASSPGLATDTQYF | TRBJ2-3 | - | once | TRBV27
TGTGCCACGTCGGGGGGAGGTGATCAAGAGACCCAGTACTTC | CATSGGGDQETQYF | TRBJ2-5 | TRBD2 | - | TRBV15
TGTGCCAGCAGCCGGCGGACTAGCCCTAGCACAGATACGCAGTATTTT | CASSRRTSPSTDTQYF | TRBJ2-3 | TRBD2 | - | TRBV11-3
TGTGCCAGCAGCACGCACCGGGACTACTCCTACAATGAGCAGTTCTTC | CASSTHRDYSYNEQFF | TRBJ2-1 | TRBD2 | - | TRBV7-8
TGTGCCAGCTCACCAATAGCTCCCACCGGCGGGGGGCCCCAGCATTTT | CASSPIAPTGGGPQHF | TRBJ1-5 | - | - | TRBV18
TGTGCCAGCAGTACACGGACAGCAACTAATGAAAAACTGTTTTTT | CASSTRTATNEKLFF | TRBJ1-4 | - | - | TRBV27
TGTGCCAGCAGCCAATTTGTCCGGGGACAGGGGGCTAGAGGATCACCCCTCCACTTT | CASSQFVRGQGARGSPLHF | TRBJ1-6 | TRBD1 | - | TRBV4-2
TGTGCCACCAGCAGAGACCTGTGGGGGGGCTACGAGCAGTACTTC | CATSRDLWGGYEQYF | TRBJ2-7 | TRBD2 | - | TRBV15
TGTGCCAGCAGCGTTTCCGGTGAAGAGCAGTTCTTC | CASSVSGEEQFF | TRBJ2-1 | - | once | TRBV9
TGCGCCAGCAGCCAAGGAATAGATGTGAGGGAGCTGTTTTTT | CASSQGIDVRELFF | TRBJ2-2 | - | - | TRBV4-3
TGTGCCATCAGTCTGGAGGTTAGCAATCAGCCCCAGCATTTT | CAISLEVSNQPQHF | TRBJ1-5 | - | - | TRBV10-3
TGTGCCAGCAGCTTAGACCGGTTTGGTGGAAACACCATATATTTT | CASSLDRFGGNTIYF | TRBJ1-3 | - | few | TRBV7-9